This passage covers 2 T cell receptor beta chains from one sample sequenced in a study of blood T cell repertoires in COVID-19 (dated by TCRdb to the early 2020s). Preparation of the library involved the immunoSEQ multiplex PCR assay. TCRdb re-hosts the immuneACCESS table, in-frame sequences only. Its copies lack some clones; in the studies checked, an unresolved V gene accounts for under half of them, and the cause for the rest is not known. The sample table holds about 16,000 clones, of which roughly 70% were seen once. The leading ten clones occupy around 15% of the sample. The sequencing input was peripheral blood. Receptors were obtained from a man aged 60 to 75 with acute or convalescent COVID-19.

This chain links TRBV20-1 with TRBJ1-2; D is unresolved. The CDR3 runs 11 residues. From germline, CDR1 is DFQATT and CDR2 SNEGSKA (reference sequence). V lost 3 bases, J lost 6 bases, and 8 bases lay in between. The CDR3 DNA is TGCAGTGCTAGTTCCGGGGATGGCTACACCTTC. It codes for CSASSGDGYTF.

This chain links TRBV5-5 with TRBJ1-5, with D possibly TRBD1 on 6 matching bases. The germline V gene has CDR1 SGHKS and CDR2 YYEKEE (reference sequence). CDR3 length: 16 residues. Trimming removed 4 bases at V and 5 bases at J, with 19 bases between. The CDR3 reads CASSPTFNRADQPQHF. Written as DNA, the CDR3 is TGTGCCAGCAGCCCCACATTTAACAGGGCTGATCAGCCCCAGCATTTT.